Sequencing of this TCR beta chain was carried out in a study of T cell changes during pregnancy in multiple sclerosis. The data were produced by immunoSEQ multiplex PCR, yet TCRdb's version contains in-frame clones alone and is incomplete. This table holds tens of thousands of clones, approximately 95% found once. This sequence originates from a female donor with multiple sclerosis, enrolled in a pregnancy study. The sample here was peripheral blood, taken in the first trimester of pregnancy.

The CDR3: CASSLANRGTDTQYF. CDR3 DNA: TGCGCCAGCAGCTTGGCAAACAGGGGGACAGATACGCAGTATTTT. The genes are TRBV5-1 and TRBJ2-3, with 8 bases fitting TRBD1. Germline V gives CDR1 SGHRS, CDR2 YFSETQ. The CDR3 has 15 residues. Germline trimming cut 0 bases from V and 3 bases from J; bases unmatched to any gene: 3.